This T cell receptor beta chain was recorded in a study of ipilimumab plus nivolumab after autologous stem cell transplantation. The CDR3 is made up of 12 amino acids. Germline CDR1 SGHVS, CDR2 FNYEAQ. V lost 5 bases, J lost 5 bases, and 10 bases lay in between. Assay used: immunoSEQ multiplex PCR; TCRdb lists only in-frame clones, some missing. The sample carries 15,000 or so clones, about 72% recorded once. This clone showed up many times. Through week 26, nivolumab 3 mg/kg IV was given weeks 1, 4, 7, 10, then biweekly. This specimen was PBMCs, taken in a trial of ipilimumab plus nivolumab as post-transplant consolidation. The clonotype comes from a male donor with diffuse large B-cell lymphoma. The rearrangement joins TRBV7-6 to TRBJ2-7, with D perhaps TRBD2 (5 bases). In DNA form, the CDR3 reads TGTGCCAGCAGCCCGTACGGGGACGAGCAGTACTTC. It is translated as CASSPYGDEQYF.